These 8 T cell receptor beta chains share one sample of origin, sequenced in a study of molecular identifiers for immune sequencing clone quantification (dated by TCRdb to the late 2010s). The library relied on PCR. Reads for this sample came from a NextSeq 500. TCRdb ran its own pipeline on the public reads, namely fastp trimming at Q25 and MiXCR clone calling, and kept in-frame beta chains. CDR3 protein sequences are deduplicated, and each keeps its most common genes and DNA. Within this sample are around 460,000 distinct CDR3 sequences, with less than 30% of them counted one time only. The top ten constitute 0.76% of the sample. Sequencing was performed on naive CD8+ T cells from blood, with Jurkat cell RNA spiked in. What the cell subset or site label conveys for this sample: FACS-sorted CD8+CD4-CCR7+CD45RA+ naive T cells. The source of these receptors is a human donor in good health. Some libraries in this study had Jurkat cell RNA spiked in.

This clonotype was seen ten or more times. The chain couples TRBV6-5 to TRBJ2-3, with 8 bases aligning to TRBD2. CDR1 is MNHEY and CDR2 is SVGAGI in the germline V gene. This CDR3 comprises 17 residues. V lost 5 bases, J lost 5 bases, and 15 bases stayed unmatched. As DNA, the CDR3 is TGTGCCAGCAGTCCATCCGCCAGACGGCTAGCGGGAGATACGCAGTATTTT. Translated, it gives CASSPSARRLAGDTQYF.

The gene calls are TRBV19 and TRBJ2-7; 9 bases match TRBD1. The CDR3 covers 15 residues. After removal of 1 base from V and 3 bases from J, the junction contained 4 bases not matched to a gene. Germline V gene sequence: CDR1 LNHDA, CDR2 SQIVND (reference sequence). The CDR3 reads CASSIGGQGIYEQYF. The CDR3 DNA reads TGTGCCAGTAGTATAGGGGGACAGGGAATCTACGAGCAGTACTTC.

This clonotype was seen only a few times. This chain links TRBV4-1 with TRBJ1-1; D gene ambiguous. V was pared by 1 base and J by 2 bases, with 11 bases between. Germline V gene data show CDR1 as MGHRA and CDR2 as YSYEKL. The CDR3 contains 15 residues. The CDR3 DNA follows: TGCGCCAGCAGCCAAGCGCCGGGGTCTAACACTGAAGCTTTCTTT. It yields the protein CASSQAPGSNTEAFF.

As regards this clonotype: A much larger clone differs by one base, so this may be a read error. This rearrangement joins TRBV9 to TRBJ1-2; tentatively, D is TRBD1 (5 bases). CDR3 length: 16 amino acids. CDR1 is SGDLS and CDR2 is YYNGEE in the germline V gene. Here the CDR3 reads CASSVAPDSDNYGYSF. CDR3 DNA sequence: TGTGCCAGCAGCGTAGCTCCCGACAGCGATAACTATGGCTACTCCTTC.

On this clonotype itself: Compared with germline, one end of the junction differs, possibly owing to a read error. This chain joins TRBV9 and TRBJ2-3; no clear D gene. From germline, CDR1 is SGDLS and CDR2 YYNGEE. The CDR3 covers 13 residues. The CDR3 nucleotides read TGTGTCAGCAGCACCTTGCAAACAGATACGCAGTATTTT. This sequence encodes CVSSTLQTDTQYF. The entire variable domain, with the rest obtained from reference TRBV9 and TRBJ2-3, is as follows: DSGVTQTPKHLITATGQRVTLRCSPRSGDLSVYWYQQSLDQGLQFLIQYYNGEERAKGNILERFSAQQFPDLHSELNLSSLELGDSALYFCVSSTLQTDTQYFGPGTRLTVL.

The rearrangement uses TRBV7-9 and TRBJ2-7; D not certain. Trimming removed 5 bases at V and 3 bases at J, with 8 bases between. This CDR3 has 12 residues. Germline CDR1 reads SEHNR; CDR2 reads FQNEAQ (reference sequence). CDR3 loop: CASSGLVYEQYF. DNA of the CDR3: TGTGCCAGCAGCGGGTTGGTCTACGAGCAGTACTTC.

The rearrangement uses TRBV7-9 and TRBJ2-5; 7 bases are a match to TRBD1. The CDR3 has 14 amino acids. The germline gives CDR1 SEHNR, CDR2 FQNEAQ (reference sequence). The J segment lost 5 bases and the V segment lost 5 bases, leaving 8 bases of the junction unmatched. CDR3 loop: CASSKRQGSETQYF. The DNA of the CDR3 is TGTGCCAGCAGCAAAAGACAGGGCTCGGAGACCCAGTACTTC.

This clonotype was detected a few times. A read error may explain this, as a much larger clone is one base away. In nucleotides, the CDR3 is TGCAGTGCTAGAGATCCAGGCAGGGTGGATCAGTCCCAGCATTTT. Amino acid sequence: CSARDPGRVDQSQHF. J is TRBJ1-5 and V is TRBV20-1, with D perhaps matching TRBD1 (5 bases). This CDR3 contains 15 residues. Germline CDR1 reads DFQATT; CDR2 reads SNEGSKA (reference sequence).